This TCR beta chain comes out of a study of shared clonotypes between healthy human individuals. For the study at large: Researchers assigned three CD4 naive, three CD4 memory, two CD8 naive and one CD8 memory plate to each donor.

Generated by immunoSEQ multiplex PCR, the TCRdb table keeps only in-frame clones and is missing some. Of some 1.5 million clones listed, approximately 98% were seen once; the top ten hold about 0.42%. Trimming left V 3 bases short and J 2 bases short, with 10 bases between. CDR3 length: 15 amino acids. Germline V gene lookup returns CDR1 SGHAT and CDR2 FQNNGV. The clonotype was recovered from a man aged 25-40 years in good health. V usage is TRBV11-2 and J usage is TRBJ2-2, with D uncertain. The sample taken for sequencing was naive CD4+ T cells sorted from blood. The sample's subset: CD45RA+ positively selected. As DNA, the CDR3 is TGTGCCAGCAGCTTTATCGACTTCAACACCGGGGAGCTGTTTTTT. It translates to CASSFIDFNTGELFF.